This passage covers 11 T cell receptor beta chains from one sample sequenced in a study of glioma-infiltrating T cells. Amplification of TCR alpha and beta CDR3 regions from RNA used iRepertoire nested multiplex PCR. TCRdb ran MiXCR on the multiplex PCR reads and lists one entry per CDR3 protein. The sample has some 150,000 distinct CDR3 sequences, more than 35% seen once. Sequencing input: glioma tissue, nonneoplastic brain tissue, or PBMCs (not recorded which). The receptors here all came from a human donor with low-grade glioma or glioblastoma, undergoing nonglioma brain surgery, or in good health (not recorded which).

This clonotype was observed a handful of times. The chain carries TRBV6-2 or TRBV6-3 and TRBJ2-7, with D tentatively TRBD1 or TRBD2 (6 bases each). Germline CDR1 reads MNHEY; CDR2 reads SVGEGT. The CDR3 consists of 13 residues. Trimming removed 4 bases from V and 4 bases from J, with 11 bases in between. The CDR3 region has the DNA TGTGCCAGCAGTTTAACAGGGACTTACGAGCAGTACTTC. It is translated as CASSLTGTYEQYF.

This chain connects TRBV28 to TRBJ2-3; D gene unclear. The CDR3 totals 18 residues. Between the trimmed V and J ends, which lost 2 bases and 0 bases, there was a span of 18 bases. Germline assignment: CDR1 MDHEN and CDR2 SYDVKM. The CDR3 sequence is CASSLAAIFRASTDTQYF. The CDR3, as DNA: TGTGCCAGCAGTTTAGCGGCAATCTTCCGTGCTAGCACAGATACGCAGTATTTT.

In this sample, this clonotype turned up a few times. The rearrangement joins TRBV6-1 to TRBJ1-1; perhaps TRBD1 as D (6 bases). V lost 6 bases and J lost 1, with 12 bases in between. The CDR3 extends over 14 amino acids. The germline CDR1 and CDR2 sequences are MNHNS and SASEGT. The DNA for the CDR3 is TGTGCCAGCAGATTGACAGGTACGAACACTGAAGCTTTCTTT. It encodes CASRLTGTNTEAFF.

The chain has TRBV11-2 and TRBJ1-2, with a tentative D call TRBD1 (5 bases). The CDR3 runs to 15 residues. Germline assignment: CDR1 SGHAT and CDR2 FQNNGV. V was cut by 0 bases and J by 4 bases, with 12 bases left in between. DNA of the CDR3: TGTGCCAGCAGCTTAGATCATGAGGACATCTATGGCTACACCTTC. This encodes CASSLDHEDIYGYTF.

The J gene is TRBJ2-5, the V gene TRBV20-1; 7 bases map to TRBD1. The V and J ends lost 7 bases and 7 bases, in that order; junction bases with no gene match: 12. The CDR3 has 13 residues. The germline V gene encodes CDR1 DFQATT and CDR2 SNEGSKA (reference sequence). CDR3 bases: TGCAGTGTGAGTGGAAGACAGGGATCGACCCAGTACTTC. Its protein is CSVSGRQGSTQYF.

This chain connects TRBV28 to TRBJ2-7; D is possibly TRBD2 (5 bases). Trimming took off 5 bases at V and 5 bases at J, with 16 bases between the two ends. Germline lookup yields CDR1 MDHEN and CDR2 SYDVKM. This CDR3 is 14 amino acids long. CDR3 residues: CASSPRGKGHEQYF. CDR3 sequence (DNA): TGTGCCAGCAGTCCTAGAGGGAAGGGCCACGAGCAGTACTTC.

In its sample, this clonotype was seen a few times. CDR3 bases: TGTGCCAGCAGTTTATCGAACCAGGGGAACTATGGCTACACCTTC. Translated: CASSLSNQGNYGYTF. This chain uses TRBV27 with TRBJ1-2; weak D call: TRBD1 (6 bases). V was trimmed by 0 bases and J by 2 bases, leaving 10 bases between them. Per germline, CDR1 MNHEY and CDR2 SMNVEV (reference sequence). The CDR3 runs 15 residues.

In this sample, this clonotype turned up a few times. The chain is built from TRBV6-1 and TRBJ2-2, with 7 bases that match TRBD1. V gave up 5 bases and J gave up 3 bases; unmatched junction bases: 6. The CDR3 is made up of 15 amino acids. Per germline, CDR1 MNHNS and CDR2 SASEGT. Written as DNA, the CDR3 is TGTGCCAGCAGTTGGTTGCAGGGGGACACCGGGGAGCTGTTTTTT. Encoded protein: CASSWLQGDTGELFF.

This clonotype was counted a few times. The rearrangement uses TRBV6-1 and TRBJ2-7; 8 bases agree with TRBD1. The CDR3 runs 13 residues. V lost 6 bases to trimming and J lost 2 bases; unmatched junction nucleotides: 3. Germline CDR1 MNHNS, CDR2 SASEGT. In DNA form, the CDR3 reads TGTGCCAGCAGGCGGACAGGGACCTACGAGCAGTACTTC. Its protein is CASRRTGTYEQYF.

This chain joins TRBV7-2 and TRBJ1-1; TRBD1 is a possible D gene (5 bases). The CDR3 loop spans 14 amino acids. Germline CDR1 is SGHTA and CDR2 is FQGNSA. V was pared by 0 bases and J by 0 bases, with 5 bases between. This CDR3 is CASSLARVNTEAFF. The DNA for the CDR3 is TGTGCCAGCAGCTTAGCCAGGGTGAACACTGAAGCTTTCTTT.

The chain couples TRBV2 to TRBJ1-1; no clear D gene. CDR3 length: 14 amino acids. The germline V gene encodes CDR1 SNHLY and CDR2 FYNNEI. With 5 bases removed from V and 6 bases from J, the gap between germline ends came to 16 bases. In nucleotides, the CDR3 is TGTGCCAGCAGTCCGGCCCAGCGAGATGCTGAAGCTTTCTTT. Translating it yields CASSPAQRDAEAFF.